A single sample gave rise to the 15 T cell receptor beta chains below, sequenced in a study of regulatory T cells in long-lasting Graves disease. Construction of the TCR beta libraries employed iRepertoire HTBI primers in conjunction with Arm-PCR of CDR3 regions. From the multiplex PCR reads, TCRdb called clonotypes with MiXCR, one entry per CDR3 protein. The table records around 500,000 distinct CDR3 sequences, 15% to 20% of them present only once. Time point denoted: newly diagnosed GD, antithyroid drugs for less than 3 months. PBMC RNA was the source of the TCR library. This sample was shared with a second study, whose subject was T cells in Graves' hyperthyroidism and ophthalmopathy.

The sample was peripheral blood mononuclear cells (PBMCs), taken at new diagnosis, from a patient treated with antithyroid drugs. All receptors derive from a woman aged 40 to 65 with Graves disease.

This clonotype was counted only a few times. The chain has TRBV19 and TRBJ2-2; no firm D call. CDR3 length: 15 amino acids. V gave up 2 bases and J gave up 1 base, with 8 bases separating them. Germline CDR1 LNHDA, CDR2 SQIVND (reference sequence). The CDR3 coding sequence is TGTGCCAGTAGTATACTCGAAATGAACACCGGGGAGCTGTTTTTT. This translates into CASSILEMNTGELFF.

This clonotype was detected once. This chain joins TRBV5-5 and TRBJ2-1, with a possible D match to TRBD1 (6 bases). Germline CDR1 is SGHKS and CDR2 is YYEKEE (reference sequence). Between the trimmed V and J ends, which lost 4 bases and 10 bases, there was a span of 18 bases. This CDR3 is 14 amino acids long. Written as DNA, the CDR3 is TGTGCCAGCAGCCTACAACAGGGATCCTACGAGCAGTTCTTC. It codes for CASSLQQGSYEQFF.

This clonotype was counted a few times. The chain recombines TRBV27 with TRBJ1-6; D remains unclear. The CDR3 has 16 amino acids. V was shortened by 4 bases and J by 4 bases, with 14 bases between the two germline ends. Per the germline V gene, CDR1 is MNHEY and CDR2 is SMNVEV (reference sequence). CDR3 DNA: TGTGCCAGCAGTTCCCCGCCGAAGGGATATAATTCACCCCTCCACTTT. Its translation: CASSSPPKGYNSPLHF.

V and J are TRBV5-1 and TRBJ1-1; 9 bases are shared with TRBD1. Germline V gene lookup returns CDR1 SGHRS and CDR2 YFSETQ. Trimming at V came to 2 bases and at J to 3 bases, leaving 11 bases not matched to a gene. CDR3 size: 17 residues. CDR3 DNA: TGCGCCAGCAGCTTCGCCGGACAGGGGTCGGGGGACACTGAAGCTTTCTTT. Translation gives CASSFAGQGSGDTEAFF.

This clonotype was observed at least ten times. CDR3 in DNA: TGTGCCAGCAGTTACGCGGGATTCAGCTCCTACGAGCAGTACTTC. Translation: CASSYAGFSSYEQYF. The chain joins TRBV6-5 to TRBJ2-7, with D maybe TRBD2 (6 bases). Trimming took off 2 bases at V and 0 bases at J, with 11 bases between the two ends. The germline gives CDR1 MNHEY, CDR2 SVGAGI. The CDR3 has 15 residues.

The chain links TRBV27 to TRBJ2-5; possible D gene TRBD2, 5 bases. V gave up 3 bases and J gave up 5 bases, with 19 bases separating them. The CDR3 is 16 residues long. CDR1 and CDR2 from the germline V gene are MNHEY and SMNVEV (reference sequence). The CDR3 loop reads CASSFYRAGLGETQYF. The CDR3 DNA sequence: TGTGCCAGCAGTTTCTATAGGGCGGGTCTAGGGGAGACCCAGTACTTC.

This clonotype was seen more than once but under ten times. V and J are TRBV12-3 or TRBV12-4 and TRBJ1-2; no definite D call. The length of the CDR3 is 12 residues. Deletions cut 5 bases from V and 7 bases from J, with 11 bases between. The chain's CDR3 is CASSAYVAGYTF. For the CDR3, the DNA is TGTGCCAGCAGTGCCTACGTTGCTGGCTACACCTTC.

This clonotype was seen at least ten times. CDR3 coding DNA: TGTGCCAGCAGCCCCGGGGCAGGGATCAGAACTGAAGCTTTCTTT. It yields the protein CASSPGAGIRTEAFF. The gene calls are TRBV11-2 and TRBJ1-1, with D possibly being TRBD1 (5 bases). The CDR3 is 15 amino acids. The V gene's germline CDR1 is SGHAT and CDR2 FQNNGV. Trimming took off 5 bases at V and 5 bases at J, with 18 bases between the two ends.

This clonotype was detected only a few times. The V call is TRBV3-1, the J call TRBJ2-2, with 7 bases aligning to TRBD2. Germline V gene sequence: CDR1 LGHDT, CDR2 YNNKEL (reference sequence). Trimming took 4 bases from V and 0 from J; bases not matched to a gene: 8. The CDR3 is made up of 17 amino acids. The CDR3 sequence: CASSPGSGETNTGELFF. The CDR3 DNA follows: TGTGCCAGCAGCCCTGGCAGCGGGGAGACGAACACCGGGGAGCTGTTTTTT.

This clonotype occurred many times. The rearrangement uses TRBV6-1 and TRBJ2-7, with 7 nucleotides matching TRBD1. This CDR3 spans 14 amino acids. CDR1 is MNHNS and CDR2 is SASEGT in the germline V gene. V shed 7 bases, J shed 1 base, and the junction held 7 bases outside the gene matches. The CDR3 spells CASTRVQGSYEQYF. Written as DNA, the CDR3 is TGTGCCAGCACAAGAGTACAGGGGTCCTACGAGCAGTACTTC.

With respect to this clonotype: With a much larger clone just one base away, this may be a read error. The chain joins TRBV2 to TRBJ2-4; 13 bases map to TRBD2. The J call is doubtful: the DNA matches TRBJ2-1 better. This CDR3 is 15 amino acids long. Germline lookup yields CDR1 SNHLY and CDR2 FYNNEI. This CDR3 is CASSGGTSGAGTQFF. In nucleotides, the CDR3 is TGTGCCAGCAGTGGGGGGACTAGCGGGGCCGGGACCCAGTTCTTC.

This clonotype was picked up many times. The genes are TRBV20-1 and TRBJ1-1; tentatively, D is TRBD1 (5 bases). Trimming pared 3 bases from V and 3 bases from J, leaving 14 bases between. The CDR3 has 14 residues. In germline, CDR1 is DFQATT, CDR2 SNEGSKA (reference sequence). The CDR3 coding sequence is TGCAGTGCTAGTTCTCCAGGGCGGTACACTGAAGCTTTCTTT. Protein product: CSASSPGRYTEAFF.

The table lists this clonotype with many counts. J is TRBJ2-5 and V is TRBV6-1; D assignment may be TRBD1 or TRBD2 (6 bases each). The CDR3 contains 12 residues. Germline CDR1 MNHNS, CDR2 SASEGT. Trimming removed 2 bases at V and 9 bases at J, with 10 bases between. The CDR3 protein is CASSERGGSQYF. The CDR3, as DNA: TGTGCCAGCAGTGAAAGAGGGGGGTCCCAGTACTTC.

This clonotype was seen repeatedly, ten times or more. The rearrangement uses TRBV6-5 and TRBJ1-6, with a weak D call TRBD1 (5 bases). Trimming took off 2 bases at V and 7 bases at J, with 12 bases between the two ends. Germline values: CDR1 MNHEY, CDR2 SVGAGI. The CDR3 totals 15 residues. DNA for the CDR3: TGTGCCAGCAGTTACACCGGGACCAAAAATTCACCCCTCCACTTT. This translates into CASSYTGTKNSPLHF.

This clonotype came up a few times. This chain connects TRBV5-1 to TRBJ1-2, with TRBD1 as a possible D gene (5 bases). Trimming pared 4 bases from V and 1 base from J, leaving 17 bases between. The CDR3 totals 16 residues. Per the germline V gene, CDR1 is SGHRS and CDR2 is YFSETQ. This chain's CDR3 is CASSPGTSEFNYGYTF. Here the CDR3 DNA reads TGCGCCAGCAGCCCGGGGACGTCTGAGTTTAACTATGGCTACACCTTC. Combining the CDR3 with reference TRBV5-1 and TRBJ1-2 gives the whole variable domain KAGVTQTPRYLIKTRGQQVTLSCSPISGHRSVSWYQQTPGQGLQFLFEYFSETQRNKGNFPGRFSGRQFSNSRSEMNVSTLELGDSALYLCASSPGTSEFNYGYTFGSGTRLTVV.